The rows below give T cell receptor beta chains drawn from one sample of a study of T cell responses to AZD1222 COVID-19 vaccine. Method: immunoSEQ multiplex PCR; TCRdb's copy keeps in-frame clones and lacks some. The data show about 150,000 clones, roughly 87% seen once. This sample comprised peripheral blood, obtained 28 days after the second AZD1222 dose. Receptors originate from an adult who received the AZD1222 COVID-19 vaccine. CDR3s include the opening cysteine and the closing phenylalanine or tryptophan. Each record gives: V gene, J gene, clone size, D gene, CDR3 DNA, CDR3 protein. A D gene is named only where the DNA matches it firmly. Some rows mark clone size as missing; the rest say once, few, many or name a class of expanded clone.

TRBV5-4	TRBJ1-6	-	-	TGTGCCAGCAGCTTGGCCCCCCTACAGAATAATTCACCCCTCCACTTT	CASSLAPLQNNSPLHF
TRBV6-2/TRBV6-3	TRBJ1-6	-	-	TGTGCCAGCAGTTACCCCGGCTACAGCTCGACCATCCATAATTCACCCCTCCACTTT	CASSYPGYSSTIHNSPLHF
TRBV14	TRBJ1-1	-	-	TGTGCCAGCAGCCAAGAGCGTGGGACTGAAGCTTTCTTT	CASSQERGTEAFF
TRBV6-4	TRBJ1-5	-	TRBD1	TGTGCCAGCAACCCGGGACAGGGGGTATTGTTGGCGGGCAATCAGCCCCAGCATTTT	CASNPGQGVLLAGNQPQHF
TRBV7-2	TRBJ2-1	once	-	TGTGCCAGCAGCTTAAATGGTGGGAGCTCCTACAATGAGCAGTTCTTC	CASSLNGGSSYNEQFF
TRBV6-2/TRBV6-3	TRBJ1-1	-	TRBD1	TGTGCCAGCACCCCGACCGGGACAGGGGGCCTTAACACTGAAGCTTTCTTT	CASTPTGTGGLNTEAFF
TRBV6-7	TRBJ2-2	-	-	TGTGCCAGCAGTTACGTCGGAATATATAAGGGCGCGAACACCGGGGAGCTGTTTTTT	CASSYVGIYKGANTGELFF
TRBV12-2	TRBJ1-5	-	-	TGTGCAAGTCGCGGTGGAGAGGGCAATCAGCCCCAGCATTTT	CASRGGEGNQPQHF
TRBV13	TRBJ1-1	-	TRBD1	TGTGCCAGCAGCTTAAGACGCAAGGACAGGGGGACTGAAGCTTTCTTT	CASSLRRKDRGTEAFF
TRBV5-5	TRBJ2-3	-	-	TGTGCCAGCAGCGTCCGGGACCACGAAGGGACTCTTGGCACAGATACGCAGTATTTT	CASSVRDHEGTLGTDTQYF
TRBV5-1	TRBJ1-4	-	-	TGCGCCAGCAGCTTAGGTACGGGGCCCGTTAATGAAAAACTGTTTTTT	CASSLGTGPVNEKLFF
TRBV28	TRBJ1-5	-	-	TGTGCCAGCAGTTTCCCAGAGGGGACCCCTCAGCCCCAGCATTTT	CASSFPEGTPQPQHF
TRBV7-2	TRBJ2-2	-	-	TGTGCCAGCAGCCCACCATCACTAGGCGGAGGCGGGGAGCTGTTTTTT	CASSPPSLGGGGELFF
TRBV6-2/TRBV6-3	TRBJ2-7	-	-	TGTGCCAGCAGTTCCCCTTACCGCTACGAGCAGTACTTC	CASSSPYRYEQYF
TRBV29-1	TRBJ1-1	-	-	TGCAGCGGTAGGACTGTCCTTAACACTGAAGCTTTCTTT	CSGRTVLNTEAFF
TRBV4-3	TRBJ2-7	-	-	TGCGCCAGCAGCCAAGATGTAATAATTAGGACCTACGAGCAGTACTTC	CASSQDVIIRTYEQYF
TRBV9	TRBJ1-2	-	TRBD1	TGTGCCAGCAGCGGGGACAGGGGCATGGGCTATGGCTACACCTTC	CASSGDRGMGYGYTF
TRBV10-3	TRBJ1-6	-	-	TGTGCCATCAGTGAGTCGAAATTGGAAGTTGAAGGTTCACCCCTCCACTTT	CAISESKLEVEGSPLHF
TRBV3-1/TRBV3-2	TRBJ1-3	once	TRBD1	TGTGCCAGCAGCTGGGGACAGGGGCTGAGAAACACCATATATTTT	CASSWGQGLRNTIYF
TRBV6-5	TRBJ1-2	-	-	TGTGCCAGCAGTTACTCTGGGGATGGCTACACCTTC	CASSYSGDGYTF
TRBV21-1	TRBJ1-5	-	-	TGTGCCAGGAGCATTGGGTCGCAGGGCCAGGATCAGCCCCAGCATTTT	CARSIGSQGQDQPQHF
TRBV5-6	TRBJ1-3	-	-	TGTGCCAGCAGCTTTCGAGACTCTGGAAACACCATATATTTT	CASSFRDSGNTIYF
TRBV11-3	TRBJ2-3	-	TRBD2	TGTGCCAGCAGCCGGGGACTAGCGGGATCTTTTTCCGATACGCAGTATTTT	CASSRGLAGSFSDTQYF
TRBV18	TRBJ1-2	-	-	TGTGCCAGCTCACCTACTCAGGGGCAGGGTGGCTACACCTTC	CASSPTQGQGGYTF
TRBV9	TRBJ2-7	once	-	TGTGCCAGCAGCGCAGACCCCCGGGAGCTCTACGAGCAGTACTTC	CASSADPRELYEQYF
TRBV28	TRBJ1-5	-	-	TGTGCCAGCACCCAGTTCGGGGGTAGGGGTCAGCCCCAGCATTTT	CASTQFGGRGQPQHF
TRBV9	TRBJ2-3	-	TRBD1	TGTGCCAGCAGCCTCTTAGGGGGCTCAGATACGCAGTATTTT	CASSLLGGSDTQYF